This T cell receptor (beta chain) is drawn from a study of cytomegalovirus exposure and HLA in healthy donors. Study-level findings and limits: An analysis done earlier found most TCR beta V segments productive about 87% or about 30% of the time. Reportedly, a later analysis found an Asian-associated ancestry cluster had fewer N-insertions than the approximately 670-donor mean. For most TCR sequences rarity was the rule, although some public TCRs occurred in many donors. TCR beta chains associated with HLA were, in a later analysis, more clonally expanded than equally common others.

This clone was detected only once. Antigen specificity is unknown. The PCR had 60 Vbeta and 13 Jbeta primers. Profiled with immunoSEQ multiplex PCR; TCRdb holds only in-frame clones, not every one. The table shows 99,000 or so clones, with about 85% occurring only once. Germline V gene data show CDR1 as SGHAT and CDR2 as FQNNGV. The CDR3 is 14 residues long. V lost 4 bases to trimming and J lost 0 bases, with 9 bases between them. This sequence originates from a female donor in good health and CMV-seropositive. The sample taken for sequencing was PBMCs. The V gene is TRBV11-2, the J gene TRBJ1-1, with D tentatively TRBD1 (6 bases). The CDR3 spells CASSSDRMNTEAFF. The CDR3 DNA reads TGTGCCAGCAGCTCAGACAGGATGAACACTGAAGCTTTCTTT.